This T cell receptor (beta chain) is from a study of T cells in Graves' hyperthyroidism and ophthalmopathy. The table lists this clonotype with many counts. What was amplified from RNA transcripts were TCR beta CDR3 regions. A set of HTBI primers served as the primers for a first-round RT-PCR of the TCR CDR3. TCRdb fed the multiplex PCR reads into MiXCR, producing one record per CDR3 protein. The sample has fewer than 400,000 distinct CDR3 sequences; around a sixth are singletons. V shed 8 bases and J shed 0 bases, with 16 bases lying between them. CDR3 length equals 16 residues. The TCR originated in a woman aged 18-29 years with Graves' hyperthyroidism that later progressed to Graves' ophthalmopathy. The sequencing input was blood. This chain joins TRBV12-3 or TRBV12-4 and TRBJ2-2, with D perhaps matching TRBD1 (6 bases). The CDR3 coding sequence is TGTGCCAGCTCGGGGCAGGGGAAAACGAACACCGGGGAGCTGTTTTTT. Its translation is CASSGQGKTNTGELFF.